This TCR beta chain was found in a study of identifying expanded T cells in peripheral blood. Study outcomes and limitations: Across healthy donors, higher total template counts meant significantly greater approximately two-week count variance.

Germline CDR1 MDHEN, CDR2 SYDVKM. V was pared by 5 bases and J by 4 bases, with 5 bases between. This CDR3 has 12 amino acids. This table comes from immunoSEQ multiplex PCR, and its TCRdb copy is limited to in-frame clones, with some not included. The sample shows just over 90,000 clones, about nine tenths of them seen only once. On this clone itself: As yet, its antigen is unknown.

The sequenced material came from blood. This chain joins TRBV28 and TRBJ1-4; no firm D call. The origin of this receptor is a person aged 18-70 years in good health. CDR3 sequence reads: CASSINNEKLFF. CDR3 DNA: TGTGCCAGCAGTATAAATAATGAAAAACTGTTTTTT.